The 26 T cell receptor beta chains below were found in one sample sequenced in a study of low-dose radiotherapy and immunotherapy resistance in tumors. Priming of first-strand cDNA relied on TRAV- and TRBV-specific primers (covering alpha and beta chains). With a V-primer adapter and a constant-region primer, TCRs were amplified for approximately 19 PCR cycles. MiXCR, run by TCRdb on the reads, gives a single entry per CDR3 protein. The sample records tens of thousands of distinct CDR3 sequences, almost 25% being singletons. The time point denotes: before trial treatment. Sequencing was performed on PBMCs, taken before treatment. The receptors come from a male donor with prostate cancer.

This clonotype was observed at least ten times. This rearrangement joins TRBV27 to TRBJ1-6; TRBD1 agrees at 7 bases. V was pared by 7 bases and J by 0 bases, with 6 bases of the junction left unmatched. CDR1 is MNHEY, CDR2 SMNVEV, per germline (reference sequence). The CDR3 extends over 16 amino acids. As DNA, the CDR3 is TGTGCCAGCACCCGGGACAGAAGCTCCTATAATTCACCCCTCCACTTT. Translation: CASTRDRSSYNSPLHF.

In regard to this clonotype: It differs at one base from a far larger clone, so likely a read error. CDR3 coding DNA: TGTGCCAGCAGCTCACTAGCGGCGGGTACCCAAGAGACCCAGTACTTC. Amino acid sequence: CASSSLAAGTQETQYF. The chain carries TRBV13 and TRBJ2-5; 8 nucleotides line up with TRBD2. The V gene's germline CDR1 is PRHDT and CDR2 FYEKMQ (reference sequence). The CDR3 extends over 16 amino acids. V gave up 4 bases and J gave up 1 base; unmatched junction bases: 8.

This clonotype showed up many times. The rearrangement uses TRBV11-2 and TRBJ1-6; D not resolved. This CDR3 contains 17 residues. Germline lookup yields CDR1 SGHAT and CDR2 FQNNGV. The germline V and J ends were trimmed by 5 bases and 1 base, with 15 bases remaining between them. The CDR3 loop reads CASSPAPLGSYNSPLHF. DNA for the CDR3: TGTGCCAGCAGCCCAGCTCCGTTGGGGTCCTATAATTCACCCCTCCACTTT.

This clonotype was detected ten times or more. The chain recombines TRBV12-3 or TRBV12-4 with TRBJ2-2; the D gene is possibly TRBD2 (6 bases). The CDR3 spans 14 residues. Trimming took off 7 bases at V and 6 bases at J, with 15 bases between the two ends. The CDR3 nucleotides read TGTGCCAGCATTCCGGCCCCGGGGGCCGGGGAGCTGTTTTTT. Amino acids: CASIPAPGAGELFF.

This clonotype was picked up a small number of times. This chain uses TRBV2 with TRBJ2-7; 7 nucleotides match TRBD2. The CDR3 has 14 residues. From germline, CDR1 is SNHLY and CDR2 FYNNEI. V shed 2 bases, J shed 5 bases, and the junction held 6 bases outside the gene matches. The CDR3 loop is CASSELGGFNEQYF. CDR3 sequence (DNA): TGTGCCAGCAGTGAATTGGGAGGGTTCAACGAGCAGTACTTC.

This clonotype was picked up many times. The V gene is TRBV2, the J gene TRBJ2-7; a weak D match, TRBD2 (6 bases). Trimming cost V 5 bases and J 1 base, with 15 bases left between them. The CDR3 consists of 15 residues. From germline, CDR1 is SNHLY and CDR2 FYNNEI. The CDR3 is CASSSWDFRSYEQYF. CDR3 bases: TGTGCCAGCAGTTCTTGGGACTTCCGTTCCTACGAGCAGTACTTC.

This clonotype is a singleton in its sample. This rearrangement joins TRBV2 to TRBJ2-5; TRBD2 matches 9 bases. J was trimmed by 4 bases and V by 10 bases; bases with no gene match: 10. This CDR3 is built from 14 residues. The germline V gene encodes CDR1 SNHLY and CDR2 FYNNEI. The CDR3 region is CATASGTSRETQYF. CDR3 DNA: TGTGCCACCGCCTCAGGGACTAGCAGAGAGACCCAGTACTTC. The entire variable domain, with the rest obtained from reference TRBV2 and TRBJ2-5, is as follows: EPEVTQTPSHQVTQMGQEVILRCVPISNHLYFYWYRQILGQKVEFLVSFYNNEISEKSEIFDDQFSVERPDGSNFTLKIRSTKLEDSAMYFCATASGTSRETQYFGPGTRLLVL.

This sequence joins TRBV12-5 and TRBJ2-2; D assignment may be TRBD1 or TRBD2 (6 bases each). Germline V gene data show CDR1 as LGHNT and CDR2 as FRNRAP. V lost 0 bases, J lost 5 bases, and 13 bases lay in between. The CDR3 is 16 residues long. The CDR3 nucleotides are TGTGCTAGTGGTTTGGTATCCGGGGGCGAGACCGGGGAGCTGTTTTTT. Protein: CASGLVSGGETGELFF.

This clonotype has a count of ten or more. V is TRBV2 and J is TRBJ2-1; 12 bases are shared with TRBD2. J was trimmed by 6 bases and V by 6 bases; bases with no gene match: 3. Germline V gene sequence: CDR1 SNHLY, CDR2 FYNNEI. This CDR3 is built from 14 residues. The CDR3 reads CASRPGLAGNEQFF. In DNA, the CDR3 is TGTGCCAGCAGGCCGGGACTAGCGGGCAATGAGCAGTTCTTC. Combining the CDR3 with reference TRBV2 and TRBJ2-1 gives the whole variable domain EPEVTQTPSHQVTQMGQEVILRCVPISNHLYFYWYRQILGQKVEFLVSFYNNEISEKSEIFDDQFSVERPDGSNFTLKIRSTKLEDSAMYFCASRPGLAGNEQFFGPGTRLTVL.

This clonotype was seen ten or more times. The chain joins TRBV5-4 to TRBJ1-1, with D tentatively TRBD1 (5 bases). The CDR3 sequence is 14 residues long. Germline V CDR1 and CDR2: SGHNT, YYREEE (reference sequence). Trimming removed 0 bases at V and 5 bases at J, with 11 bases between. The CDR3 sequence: CASSLDGGWTEAFF. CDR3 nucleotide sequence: TGTGCCAGCAGCTTGGACGGGGGGTGGACTGAAGCTTTCTTT. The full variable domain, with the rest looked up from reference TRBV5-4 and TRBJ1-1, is ETGVTQSPTHLIKTRGQQVTLRCSSQSGHNTVSWYQQALGQGPQFIFQYYREEENGRGNFPPRFSGLQFPNYSSELNVNALELDDSALYLCASSLDGGWTEAFFGQGTRLTVV.

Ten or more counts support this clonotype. The CDR3 DNA sequence: TGTGCCAGCAGAAACACGCAGGGGCGAGGAGCTTTCTTT. It codes for CASRNTQGRGAFF. The chain recombines TRBV27 with TRBJ1-1; weak D call: TRBD1 (6 bases). The CDR3 is 13 residues long. The V end was cut by 6 bases, the J end by 10 bases, with 18 bases between. The germline V gene encodes CDR1 MNHEY and CDR2 SMNVEV (reference sequence).

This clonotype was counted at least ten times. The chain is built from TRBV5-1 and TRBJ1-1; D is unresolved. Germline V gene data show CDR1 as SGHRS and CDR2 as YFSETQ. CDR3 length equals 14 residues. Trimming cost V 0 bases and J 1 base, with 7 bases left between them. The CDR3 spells CASSLDSQNTEAFF. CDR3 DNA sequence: TGCGCCAGCAGCTTGGACAGCCAGAACACTGAAGCTTTCTTT.

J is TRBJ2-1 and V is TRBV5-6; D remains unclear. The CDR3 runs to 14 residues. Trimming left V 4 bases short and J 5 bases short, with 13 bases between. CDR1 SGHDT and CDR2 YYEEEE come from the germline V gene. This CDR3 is CASSPRGVNNEQFF. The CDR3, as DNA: TGTGCCAGCAGCCCCCGTGGGGTAAACAATGAGCAGTTCTTC.

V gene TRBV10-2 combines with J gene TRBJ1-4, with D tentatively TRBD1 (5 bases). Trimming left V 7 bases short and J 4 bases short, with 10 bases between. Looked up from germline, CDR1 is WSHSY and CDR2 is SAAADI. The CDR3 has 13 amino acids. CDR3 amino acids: CASNQGFNEKLFF. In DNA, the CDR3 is TGCGCCAGCAACCAGGGTTTTAATGAAAAACTGTTTTTT.

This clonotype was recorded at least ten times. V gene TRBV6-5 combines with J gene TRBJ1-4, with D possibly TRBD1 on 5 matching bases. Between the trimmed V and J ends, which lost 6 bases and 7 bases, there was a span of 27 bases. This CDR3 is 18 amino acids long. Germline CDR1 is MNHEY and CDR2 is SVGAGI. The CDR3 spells CASSRTSIIPGLPEKLFF. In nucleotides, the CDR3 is TGTGCCAGCAGCCGAACGTCTATAATTCCGGGACTACCTGAAAAACTGTTTTTT.

The CDR3 loop reads CASSTPGTSVDNEQFF. CDR3 DNA sequence: TGTGCCAGCAGTACCCCGGGGACTAGCGTCGACAATGAGCAGTTCTTC. The gene calls are TRBV6-5 and TRBJ2-1; 10 nucleotides line up with TRBD2. J lost 5 bases, V lost 5 bases, and 9 bases had no gene match. The CDR3 sequence is 16 residues long. Germline-derived CDR1 and CDR2 are MNHEY and SVGAGI.

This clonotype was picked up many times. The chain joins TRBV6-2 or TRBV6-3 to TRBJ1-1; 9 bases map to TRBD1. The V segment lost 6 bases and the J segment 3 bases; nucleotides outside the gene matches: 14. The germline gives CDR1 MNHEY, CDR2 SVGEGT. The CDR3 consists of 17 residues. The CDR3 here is CASRTGTGRVRHTEAFF. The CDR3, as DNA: TGTGCCAGCAGGACCGGGACAGGGCGGGTGAGACACACTGAAGCTTTCTTT.

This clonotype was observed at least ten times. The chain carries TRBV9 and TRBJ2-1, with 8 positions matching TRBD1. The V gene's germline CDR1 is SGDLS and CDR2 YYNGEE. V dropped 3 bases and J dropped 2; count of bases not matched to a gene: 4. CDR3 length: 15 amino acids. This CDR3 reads CASSAGTGPYNEQFF. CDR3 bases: TGTGCCAGCAGCGCCGGGACAGGTCCCTACAATGAGCAGTTCTTC.

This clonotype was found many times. CDR3 nucleotides: TGTGCCAGCAGCTCCACCGCGGGGGTCCCAGATACGCAGTATTTT. Protein product: CASSSTAGVPDTQYF. The chain recombines TRBV6-2 or TRBV6-3 with TRBJ2-3, with 7 bases matching TRBD2. V lost 6 bases, J lost 4 bases, and 10 bases stayed unmatched. Germline V CDR1 and CDR2: MNHEY, SVGEGT. The CDR3 sequence is 15 residues long.

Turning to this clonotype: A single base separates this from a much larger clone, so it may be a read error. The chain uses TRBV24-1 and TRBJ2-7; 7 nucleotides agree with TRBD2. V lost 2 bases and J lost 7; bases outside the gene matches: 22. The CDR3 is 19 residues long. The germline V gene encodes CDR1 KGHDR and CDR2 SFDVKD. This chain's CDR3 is CATSDWGLRGRASYNEQYF. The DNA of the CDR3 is TGTGCCACCAGTGATTGGGGTCTGAGAGGGAGGGCCTCCTACAATGAGCAGTACTTC.

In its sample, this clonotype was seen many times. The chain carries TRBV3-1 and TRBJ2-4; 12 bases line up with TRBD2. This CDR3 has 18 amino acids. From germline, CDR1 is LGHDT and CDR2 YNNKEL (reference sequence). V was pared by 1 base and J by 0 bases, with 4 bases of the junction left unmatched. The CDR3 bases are TGTGCCAGCAGCCAAGGGGCTAGCGGGGGGGTAGCCAAAAACATTCAGTACTTC. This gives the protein CASSQGASGGVAKNIQYF.

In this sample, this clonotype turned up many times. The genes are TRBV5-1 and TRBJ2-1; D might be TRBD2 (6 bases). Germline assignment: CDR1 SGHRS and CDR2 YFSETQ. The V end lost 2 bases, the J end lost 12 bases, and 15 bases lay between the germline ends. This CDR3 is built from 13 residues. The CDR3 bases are TGCGCCAGCAGCTTCGACGGGAGTGGGGCGCAGTTCTTC. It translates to CASSFDGSGAQFF. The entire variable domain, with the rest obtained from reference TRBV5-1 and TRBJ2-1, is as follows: KAGVTQTPRYLIKTRGQQVTLSCSPISGHRSVSWYQQTPGQGLQFLFEYFSETQRNKGNFPGRFSGRQFSNSRSEMNVSTLELGDSALYLCASSFDGSGAQFFGPGTRLTVL.

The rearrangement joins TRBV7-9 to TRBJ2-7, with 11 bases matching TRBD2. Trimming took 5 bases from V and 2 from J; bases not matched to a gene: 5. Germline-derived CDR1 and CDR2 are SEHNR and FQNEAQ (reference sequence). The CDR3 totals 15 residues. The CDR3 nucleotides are TGTGCCAGCAGCGTCCAACTAGCGGGGGCCTACGAGCAGTACTTC. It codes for CASSVQLAGAYEQYF.

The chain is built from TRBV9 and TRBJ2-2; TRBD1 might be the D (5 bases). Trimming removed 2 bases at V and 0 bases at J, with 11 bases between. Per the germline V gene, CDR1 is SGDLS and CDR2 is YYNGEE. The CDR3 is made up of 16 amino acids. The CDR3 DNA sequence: TGTGCCAGCAGCGTTTTCGGACAACCGAACACCGGGGAGCTGTTTTTT. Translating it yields CASSVFGQPNTGELFF.

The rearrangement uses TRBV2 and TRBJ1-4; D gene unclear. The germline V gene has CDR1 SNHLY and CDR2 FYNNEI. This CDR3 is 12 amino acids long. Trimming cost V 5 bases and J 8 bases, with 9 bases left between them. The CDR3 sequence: CASSYRKEKLFF. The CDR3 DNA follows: TGTGCCAGCAGTTACCGCAAGGAAAAACTGTTTTTT.

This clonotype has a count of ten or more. CDR3 DNA sequence: TGTGCCAGCAGTGAGGGCGGGGGGCGTTCCTACGAGCAGTACTTC. Protein: CASSEGGGRSYEQYF. J is TRBJ2-7 and V is TRBV2, with 8 bases lining up with TRBD2. Per germline, CDR1 SNHLY and CDR2 FYNNEI. This CDR3 is built from 15 residues. Trimming cost V 3 bases and J 1 base; bases outside gene matches: 5.